The 17 T cell receptor beta chains below come from one sample, sequenced in a study of post-analysis software for immune sequencing data. The library was made from cDNA and included unique molecular identifiers. Each CDR3 protein gets one entry after TCRdb re-called the PCR reads with MiXCR. This sample yields 350,000 to 450,000 distinct CDR3 sequences, of which less than 40% are seen a single time; under 15% belongs to the top ten. Study findings and constraints: Compared with controls, patients had more of five TRBV segments, including TRBV5-6, TRBV5-1 and TRBV20-1.

No antigen is known for these receptors. Sequenced: blood. These receptors were taken from a girl aged 5-17 years with multiple sclerosis.

The chain is built from TRBV10-3 and TRBJ1-5; TRBD1 is a possible D gene (6 bases). The CDR3 is 15 amino acids. Germline loops: CDR1 ENHRY, CDR2 SYGVKD. Trimming removed 0 bases at V and 9 bases at J, with 15 bases between. The CDR3 nucleotides read TGTGCCATCAGTGAGTCAATCCAGGGACAACGGCCCCAGCATTTT. Its translation: CAISESIQGQRPQHF.

The V and J genes are TRBV7-3 and TRBJ2-1; D not certain. The CDR3 loop spans 14 amino acids. Germline lookup yields CDR1 SGHTA and CDR2 FQGTGA. Deletions cut 5 bases from V and 4 bases from J, with 12 bases between. CDR3 DNA sequence: TGTGCCAGCAGCCCCCTTGGCGAGTACAATGAGCAGTTCTTC. Its protein is CASSPLGEYNEQFF.

Only a few counts were recorded for this clonotype. The chain has TRBV7-2 and TRBJ2-4; D not resolved. The CDR3 is 16 amino acids. Germline V gene lookup returns CDR1 SGHTA and CDR2 FQGNSA. V was cut by 4 bases and J by 0 bases, with 13 bases left in between. CDR3 DNA: TGTGCCAGCAGCTCTGTACAGTCGCTAGCCAAAAACATTCAGTACTTC. The encoded protein is CASSSVQSLAKNIQYF.

Worth noting for this clonotype: One end of the junction is discordant with germline, which a read error may explain. The chain joins TRBV5-6 to TRBJ2-1; tentatively, D is TRBD2 (5 bases). The CDR3 runs 14 residues. Per germline, CDR1 SGHDT and CDR2 YYEEEE. CDR3 sequence: CANSSRGGGNEQFF. As DNA, the CDR3 is TGTGCCAACAGCTCTCGGGGTGGCGGGAATGAGCAGTTCTTC.

The CDR3: CASSQSTGGTSPLHF. DNA of the CDR3: TGTGCCAGCAGCCAGTCCACCGGGGGTACTTCACCCCTCCACTTT. The chain combines TRBV2 with TRBJ1-6; weak D call: TRBD1 (5 bases). Germline V gene data show CDR1 as SNHLY and CDR2 as FYNNEI. V lost 6 bases, J lost 9 bases, and 18 bases lay in between. The CDR3 has 15 amino acids. Combining the CDR3 with reference TRBV2 and TRBJ1-6 gives the whole variable domain EPEVTQTPSHQVTQMGQEVILRCVPISNHLYFYWYRQILGQKVEFLVSFYNNEISEKSEIFDDQFSVERPDGSNFTLKIRSTKLEDSAMYFCASSQSTGGTSPLHFGNGTRLTVT.

There are a few counts of this clonotype. The chain employs TRBV6-1 and TRBJ2-5; perhaps TRBD2 as D (6 bases). The CDR3 length is 14 residues. CDR1 is MNHNS and CDR2 is SASEGT in the germline V gene. With 0 bases removed from V and 4 bases from J, the gap between germline ends came to 9 bases. The chain's CDR3 is CASSEASGGETQYF. The CDR3 bases are TGTGCCAGCAGTGAAGCATCCGGGGGAGAGACCCAGTACTTC.

The gene calls are TRBV6-2 or TRBV6-3 and TRBJ1-1; 9 bases agree with TRBD1. Germline V CDR1 and CDR2: MNHEY, SVGEGT. The CDR3 has 16 amino acids. Losses at the gene ends were 6 bases for V and 1 base for J; bases not matched to a gene: 9. DNA of the CDR3: TGTGCCAGCAGCTTAGGACAGGGGAGGTGGAACACTGAAGCTTTCTTT. Amino acids: CASSLGQGRWNTEAFF.

V and J are TRBV7-3 and TRBJ2-6, with 10 bases that match TRBD1. With 2 bases clipped from V and 4 bases from J, the junction kept 14 bases outside the gene matches. Germline CDR1 and CDR2: SGHTA and FQGTGA. The CDR3 spans 20 residues. The CDR3 is CASSLPATGGSSSGANVLTF. CDR3 bases: TGTGCCAGCAGCTTACCTGCGACAGGGGGCTCCTCCTCCGGGGCCAACGTCCTGACTTTC.

The chain employs TRBV20-1 and TRBJ2-3, with 13 positions matching TRBD2. With 5 bases clipped from V and 3 bases from J, the junction kept 11 bases outside the gene matches. The CDR3 is 17 residues long. Looked up from germline, CDR1 is DFQATT and CDR2 is SNEGSKA (reference sequence). The CDR3 region is CSAGGGTSGAPTDTQYF. The CDR3 DNA reads as TGCAGTGCTGGGGGTGGGACTAGCGGGGCACCAACAGATACGCAGTATTTT.

The V gene is TRBV6-6, the J gene TRBJ2-7; 9 nucleotides align to TRBD1. In germline, CDR1 is MNHNY, CDR2 SVGAGI (reference sequence). V trimming: 4 bases; J trimming: 5 bases; junction bases outside the gene matches: 9. The CDR3 is 15 residues long. CDR3 in amino acids: CASSSQGQGRHEQYF. In nucleotides, the CDR3 is TGTGCCAGCAGTTCCCAGGGACAGGGACGCCACGAGCAGTACTTC.

This chain uses TRBV29-1 with TRBJ1-1, with TRBD1 identical over 7 bases. CDR1 and CDR2 (germline): SQVTM, ANQGSEA. CDR3 length equals 13 residues. The ends lost 5 bases at V and 5 bases at J; junction bases unmatched: 8. The CDR3 reads CSVQDRRGTEAFF. The DNA of the CDR3 is TGCAGCGTTCAGGACAGGCGGGGGACTGAAGCTTTCTTT.

The V and J genes are TRBV28 and TRBJ2-1; 11 nucleotides line up with TRBD2. The germline CDR1 and CDR2 sequences are MDHEN and SYDVKM. CDR3 length: 16 amino acids. V was clipped by 11 bases and J by 4 bases; unmatched bases: 13. The chain's CDR3 is CASQTGGLAVYNEQFF. For the CDR3, the DNA is TGTGCCTCACAAACTGGGGGACTAGCGGTTTACAATGAGCAGTTCTTC.

This clonotype was seen more than once but under ten times. The CDR3 here is CSVEDRGNTDTQYF. CDR3 coding DNA: TGCAGCGTTGAAGATCGCGGAAACACAGATACGCAGTATTTT. The rearrangement links TRBV29-1 to TRBJ2-3; D unresolved. V lost 0 bases, J lost 2 bases, and 9 bases lay in between. The CDR3 sequence is 14 residues long. In germline, CDR1 is SQVTM, CDR2 ANQGSEA.

The V and J genes are TRBV6-5 and TRBJ2-1; 7 bases map to TRBD1. TRBJ2-7 matches the DNA end more closely, so the J call is doubtful. Germline CDR1 is MNHEY and CDR2 is SVGAGI. There are 15 residues in the CDR3. CDR3 bases: TGTGCCAGCAGTTACCTTGCTAGGGGGCTTGAGGAGCAGTACTTC. Protein product: CASSYLARGLEEQYF.

The sample holds a few counts of this clonotype. V and J are TRBV4-1 and TRBJ2-1; 8 bases map to TRBD2. V was pared by 3 bases and J by 7 bases, with 11 bases of the junction left unmatched. Per germline, CDR1 MGHRA and CDR2 YSYEKL. The CDR3 covers 16 residues. The CDR3 sequence is CASSHPGTSRDNEQFF. The CDR3 region has the DNA TGCGCCAGCAGCCATCCCGGGACTAGTCGCGATAATGAGCAGTTCTTC.

This rearrangement joins TRBV29-1 to TRBJ2-1; 14 bases match TRBD2. Germline V gene lookup returns CDR1 SQVTM and CDR2 ANQGSEA. Trimming took 0 bases from V and 7 from J; bases not matched to a gene: 5. This CDR3 comprises 16 residues. For the CDR3, the DNA is TGCAGCGTTGAAGAGACTAGCGGGGGGGCAGAGAATGAGCAGTTCTTC. Residues: CSVEETSGGAENEQFF.

A few counts support this clonotype. The chain combines TRBV2 with TRBJ2-3, with TRBD2 as a possible D gene (6 bases). CDR3 size: 15 residues. Trimming stripped 5 bases from V and 1 base from J, with 13 bases between. Per the germline V gene, CDR1 is SNHLY and CDR2 is FYNNEI. The CDR3, as DNA: TGTGCCAGCAGTCCGGCAGGGACTCGCACAGATACGCAGTATTTT. Protein sequence: CASSPAGTRTDTQYF. Combining the CDR3 with reference TRBV2 and TRBJ2-3 gives the whole variable domain EPEVTQTPSHQVTQMGQEVILRCVPISNHLYFYWYRQILGQKVEFLVSFYNNEISEKSEIFDDQFSVERPDGSNFTLKIRSTKLEDSAMYFCASSPAGTRTDTQYFGPGTRLTVL.